This TCR beta chain came from a study of T cell responses to AZD1222 COVID-19 vaccine. Some clones are missing from TCRdb's copy, which holds only in-frame ones; the method was immunoSEQ multiplex PCR. The table lists 120,000 to 150,000 clones, approximately 89% of them singletons, with approximately 1.8% in the top ten. The germline V and J ends were trimmed by 3 bases and 3 bases, with 12 bases remaining between them. This CDR3 comprises 14 residues. The germline CDR1 and CDR2 sequences are LGHNA and YSLEER. Details on this clone: The antigen is undetermined.

Findings of the study overall: The study identified only five or six AZD1222 recipients as seropositive at baseline.

The sample in question was peripheral blood, obtained 28 days after the second AZD1222 dose. The chain employs TRBV4-3 and TRBJ2-7, with D perhaps TRBD1 (6 bases). The clonotype originates from an adult who received the AZD1222 COVID-19 vaccine. For the CDR3, the DNA is TGCGCCAGCAGCCACCGAGACAGGCTCTACGAGCAGTACTTC. Translating gives CASSHRDRLYEQYF.